These 10 T cell receptor beta chains were all obtained from the same sample, sequenced in a study of T cell responses to AZD1222 COVID-19 vaccine. TCRdb's table, derived via immunoSEQ multiplex PCR, lists solely in-frame clones and lacks some. The sample shows about 150,000 clones, 70% to 90% of them seen only once. Sequencing used peripheral blood, obtained on day 0 of MenACWY control vaccination. Receptors originate from an adult in good health.

This chain connects TRBV9 to TRBJ2-1; TRBD2 matches 9 bases. The CDR3 consists of 16 residues. CDR1 SGDLS and CDR2 YYNGEE come from the germline V gene. V lost 4 bases, J lost 0 bases, and 5 bases stayed unmatched. The CDR3 sequence: CASSISGRVSYNEQFF. CDR3 in DNA: TGTGCCAGCAGCATTAGCGGGAGAGTCTCCTACAATGAGCAGTTCTTC.

This chain connects TRBV15 to TRBJ1-1; D unclear. Trimming removed 3 bases from V and 1 base from J, with 6 bases in between. Germline CDR1 is LNHNV and CDR2 is YYDKDF (reference sequence). CDR3 length equals 13 residues. DNA for the CDR3: TGTGCCACCAGCAGGGGTAGGAACACTGAAGCTTTCTTT. As protein: CATSRGRNTEAFF.

The chain joins TRBV11-2 to TRBJ1-2; D uncertain. Per the germline V gene, CDR1 is SGHAT and CDR2 is FQNNGV. The CDR3 length is 13 residues. V gave up 0 bases and J gave up 2 bases, with 4 bases separating them. This CDR3 reads CASSLDPNYGYTF. The CDR3 bases are TGTGCCAGCAGCTTAGATCCCAACTATGGCTACACCTTC.

This rearrangement joins TRBV6-5 to TRBJ1-2; D unclear. The CDR3 spans 16 residues. Germline CDR1 and CDR2: MNHEY and SVGAGI. Trimming pared 0 bases from V and 3 bases from J, leaving 14 bases between. CDR3 protein: CASSYSKFGDDYGYTF. The CDR3 nucleotides read TGTGCCAGCAGTTACTCGAAATTTGGGGATGACTATGGCTACACCTTC.

V gene TRBV7-6 combines with J gene TRBJ1-1; D unresolved. The germline V and J ends were trimmed by 2 bases and 5 bases, with 18 bases remaining between them. The CDR3 length is 16 residues. Germline CDR1 is SGHVS and CDR2 is FNYEAQ. CDR3 nucleotide sequence: TGTGCCAGCAGCTTAACCGCCTGGACGATAGGAACTGAAGCTTTCTTT. Translating it yields CASSLTAWTIGTEAFF.

The chain carries TRBV4-3 and TRBJ2-7, with TRBD1 as a possible D gene (5 bases). CDR3 size: 14 residues. The germline V gene has CDR1 LGHNA and CDR2 YSLEER. Trimming took 4 bases from V and 0 from J, leaving 10 bases between them. CDR3 bases: TGCGCCAGCAGCCGATCAGGGTACTCCTACGAGCAGTACTTC. Protein: CASSRSGYSYEQYF.

The gene calls are TRBV18 and TRBJ1-2; D gene unclear. The CDR3 covers 13 residues. Per the germline V gene, CDR1 is KGHSH and CDR2 is LQKENI. Trimming left V 2 bases short and J 4 bases short, with 8 bases between. The CDR3 is CASSPGFGYGYTF. The CDR3 DNA is TGTGCCAGCTCACCAGGTTTCGGCTATGGCTACACCTTC.

This chain connects TRBV30 to TRBJ1-5, with a tentative D call TRBD1 (6 bases). Germline CDR1 reads GTSNPN; CDR2 reads SVGIG (reference sequence). The CDR3 is 14 residues long. Trimming shortened V by 1 base and J by 6 bases, and 13 bases separated the two germline ends. The CDR3 region has the DNA TGTGCCTGGAGTGCTCGGCAGGGGCCTCAGCCCCAGCATTTT. This gives the protein CAWSARQGPQPQHF.

The J gene is TRBJ2-5, the V gene TRBV7-8; 7 positions agree with TRBD1. The J segment lost 5 bases and the V segment lost 1 base, leaving 1 base of the junction unmatched. Germline CDR1 and CDR2: SGHVS and FQNEAQ. The CDR3 totals 13 residues. DNA for the CDR3: TGTGCCAGCAGCTTAGACAGGGGCGAGACCCAGTACTTC. It yields the protein CASSLDRGETQYF.

The chain links TRBV5-1 to TRBJ1-2; D ambiguous. Germline assignment: CDR1 SGHRS and CDR2 YFSETQ. The V end was cut by 3 bases, the J end by 3 bases, with 12 bases between. CDR3 size: 14 residues. The CDR3 protein is CASSWGSGDYGYTF. The CDR3 region has the DNA TGCGCCAGCAGCTGGGGTTCGGGAGACTATGGCTACACCTTC.